This record concerns one TCR beta chain sequence. Regarding time point: baseline, week 1 (first vaccination visit). The sample's treatment: pre-vaccination baseline after standard-of-care therapy. The donors had new WHO grade 3 or 4 astrocytomas; these were IDH1-mutant and ATRX-lost. CDR1 is SGDLS, CDR2 YYNGEE, per germline. V was clipped by 4 bases and J by 4 bases, with 14 bases between them. The CDR3 consists of 15 residues. The data were produced by immunoSEQ multiplex PCR, yet TCRdb's version contains in-frame clones alone and is incomplete. The table lists roughly 84,000 clones, almost 85% of them singletons. The data derive from a study of a mutant IDH1 vaccine in newly diagnosed glioma. Looking at the study overall: Treated patients had a mean age of 40.4 years and an approximately 62% male, approximately 38% female split. Before enrollment, patients got radiotherapy alone, temozolomide alone, or mostly the combination.

This specimen was PBMCs, taken from a glioma patient treated with radiotherapy, temozolomide or both. The clonotype was recovered from a middle-aged man with glioma. Some clones in this sample may be carry-over from other donors' samples. This chain connects TRBV9 to TRBJ2-2; tentatively, D is TRBD1 (6 bases). CDR3 coding DNA: TGTGCCAGCAGCCGTACTACCAGGGGCACCGGGGAGCTGTTTTTT. This gives the protein CASSRTTRGTGELFF.